This record covers a single T cell receptor (beta chain). As yet, its antigen is unknown. This sample was included in a study of cytomegalovirus exposure and HLA in healthy donors. Study in general: Some 200 million T cells yielded more than 95 million unique TCR beta sequences, as an earlier analysis found.

The PCR had 60 Vbeta and 13 Jbeta primers. In the original analysis: An analysis that came later counted 80 million or so unique TCR beta chains, around 10 million shared. This table comes from immunoSEQ multiplex PCR, and its TCRdb copy is limited to in-frame clones, with some not included. V and J calls and clone size are as listed in that table; D and trimming were resolved from the DNA. The table records about 120,000 clones, over 60% of them present only once. Germline V gene sequence: CDR1 LGHNA, CDR2 YNFKEQ. V lost 0 bases and J lost 0, with 8 bases in between. The length of the CDR3 is 15 residues. Notes on the study in general: Accurate predictions that matched the HLA-A and HLA-B alleles of most subjects were reportedly made from TCR beta sequences. Some V segments, including TRBV6-2 and TRBV6-3, were excluded as indistinguishable.

The sample was PBMCs. The TCR originated in a woman between 25 and 40 years old in good health and CMV-seronegative. This sequence joins TRBV4-2 and TRBJ1-1; D is ambiguous. The CDR3 protein is CASSQEADMNTEAFF. CDR3 nucleotides: TGTGCCAGCAGCCAAGAAGCAGACATGAACACTGAAGCTTTCTTT.